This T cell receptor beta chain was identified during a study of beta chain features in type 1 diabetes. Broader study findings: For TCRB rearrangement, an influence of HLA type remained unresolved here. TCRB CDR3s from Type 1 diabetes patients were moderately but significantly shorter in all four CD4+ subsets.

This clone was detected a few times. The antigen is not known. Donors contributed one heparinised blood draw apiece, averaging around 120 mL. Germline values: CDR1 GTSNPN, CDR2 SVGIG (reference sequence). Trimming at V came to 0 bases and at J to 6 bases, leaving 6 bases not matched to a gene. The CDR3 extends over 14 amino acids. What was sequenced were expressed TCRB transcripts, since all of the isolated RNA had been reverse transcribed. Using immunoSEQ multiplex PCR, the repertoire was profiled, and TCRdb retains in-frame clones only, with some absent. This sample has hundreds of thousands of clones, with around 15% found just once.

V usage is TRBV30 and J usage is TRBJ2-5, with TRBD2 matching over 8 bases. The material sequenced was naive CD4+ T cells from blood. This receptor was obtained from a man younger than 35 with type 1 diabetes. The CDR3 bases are TGTGCCTGGAGTGTACTTACTAGCGGACAGACCCAGTACTTC. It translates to CAWSVLTSGQTQYF.